The 3 T cell receptor beta chains reported below all come from one sample, sequenced in a study of memory CD4+ T cells and cytomegalovirus serostatus. Clones were sequenced by immunoSEQ multiplex PCR, and TCRdb holds only the in-frame ones, with some missing. Of around 49,000 clones listed, roughly 80% are singletons. Single viable CD3+CD4+CD8-CD45RO+ cells were sorted as the memory CD4+ T cells. The sample consisted of memory CD4+ T cells from blood. The receptors here all came from an adult in good health and CMV-seronegative.

The rearrangement joins TRBV27 to TRBJ1-2, with 9 nucleotides matching TRBD1. The CDR3 has 13 residues. Germline CDR1 MNHEY, CDR2 SMNVEV (reference sequence). Trimming took 3 bases from V and 8 from J; bases not matched to a gene: 4. For the CDR3, the DNA is TGTGCCAGCAGTTTCCAGGACAGGGGCGGCTACACCTTC. Translating gives CASSFQDRGGYTF.

The J gene is TRBJ2-7, the V gene TRBV2; D gene ambiguous. The CDR3 runs 13 residues. Germline assignment: CDR1 SNHLY and CDR2 FYNNEI. V lost 3 bases to trimming and J lost 6 bases, with 12 bases between them. The CDR3 spells CASSDVGKGEQYF. The CDR3 DNA reads as TGTGCCAGCAGTGATGTCGGAAAGGGCGAGCAGTACTTC.

This clone was observed a few times. V is TRBV6-5 and J is TRBJ2-3; the D gene is possibly TRBD2 (5 bases). Per the germline V gene, CDR1 is MNHEY and CDR2 is SVGAGI. This CDR3 is 16 amino acids long. V lost 4 bases, J lost 1 base, and 15 bases lay in between. CDR3 nucleotide sequence: TGTGCCAGCAGTTCCCCGGGCGGGCTCCGCACAGATACGCAGTATTTT. This translates into CASSSPGGLRTDTQYF.